The 5 T cell receptor beta chains given below trace back to one sample, sequenced in a study of tumor and adjacent non-tumor tissue in lung cancer. TCRbeta libraries were built with three rounds of nested PCR, modified from ARM-PCR. In TCRdb, the multiplex PCR reads were re-called with MiXCR into one record per CDR3 protein. The sample records around 71,000 distinct CDR3 sequences, approximately 77% being singletons. RNA was extracted from bulk tissue without any cell sorting. The sample was lung tumor tissue. All receptors derive from a woman aged 40-49 years with non-small cell lung cancer.

Details on this clonotype: One junction end does not reproduce the germline sequence, and a read error may be involved. This chain links TRBV12-5 with TRBJ2-3; TRBD2 might be the D (5 bases). The CDR3 has 15 amino acids. In germline, CDR1 is LGHNT, CDR2 FRNRAP. The CDR3 loop reads CGSGFLQPGTDTQYF. In DNA, the CDR3 is TGTGGTAGTGGTTTCCTTCAGCCGGGAACAGATACGCAGTATTTT.

The rearrangement joins TRBV2 to TRBJ2-7; D remains unclear. Per the germline V gene, CDR1 is SNHLY and CDR2 is FYNNEI. The CDR3 spans 13 residues. Trimming removed 9 bases from V and 7 bases from J, with 19 bases in between. CDR3 coding DNA: TGTGCCAGTACGAGAGAAAGGACCGGAGAGCAGTACTTC. This encodes CASTRERTGEQYF.

In its sample, this clonotype was seen many times. The gene calls are TRBV12-3 or TRBV12-4 and TRBJ1-6, with D perhaps TRBD1 (6 bases). The CDR3 is 14 amino acids. Trimming removed 6 bases from V and 5 bases from J, with 11 bases in between. The CDR3 DNA sequence: TGTGCCAGCAGAACAGGGCTGGATAATTCACCCCTCCACTTT. This sequence encodes CASRTGLDNSPLHF.

With respect to this clonotype: Since a much larger clone is just one base distant, this may be a read error. The final CDR3 position lacks the conserved phenylalanine or tryptophan, pointing to a likely read error. The DNA is left out, because the CDR3 cannot be placed on it with certainty; the CDR3 is given as TCRdb lists it. The V and J genes are TRBV29-1 and TRBJ1-2; the table's D call TRBD1 went unverified against the DNA. Germline values: CDR1 SQVTM, CDR2 ANQGSEA. The CDR3 comprises 12 residues, both ends counted. The CDR3 here is CSVRTGGQIITS.

Concerning this clonotype itself: The junction does not match germline at one end; this may be a read error. The genes are TRBV6-2 or TRBV6-3 and TRBJ2-3; 12 bases fit TRBD2. CDR1 is MNHEY, CDR2 SVGEGT, per germline. This CDR3 spans 15 amino acids. Here the CDR3 reads CDSSPTSGSTDMQYF. In DNA, the CDR3 is TGTGACAGCAGCCCGACTAGCGGGAGCACAGATATGCAGTATTTT.